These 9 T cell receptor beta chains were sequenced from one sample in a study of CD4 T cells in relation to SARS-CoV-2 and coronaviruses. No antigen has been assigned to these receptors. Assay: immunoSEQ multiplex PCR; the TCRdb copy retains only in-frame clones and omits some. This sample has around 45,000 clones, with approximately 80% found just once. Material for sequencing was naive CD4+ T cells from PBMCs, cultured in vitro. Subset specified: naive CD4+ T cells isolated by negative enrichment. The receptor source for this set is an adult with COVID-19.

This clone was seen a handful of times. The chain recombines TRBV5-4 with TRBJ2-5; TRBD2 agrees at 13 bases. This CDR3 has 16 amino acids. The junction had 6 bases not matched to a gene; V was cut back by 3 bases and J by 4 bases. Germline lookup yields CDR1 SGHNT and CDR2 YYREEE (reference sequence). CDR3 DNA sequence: TGTGCCAGCAGCTCGTGGACTAGCGGGAGAGGAGAGACCCAGTACTTC. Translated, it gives CASSSWTSGRGETQYF. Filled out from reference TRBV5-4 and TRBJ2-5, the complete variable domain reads ETGVTQSPTHLIKTRGQQVTLRCSSQSGHNTVSWYQQALGQGPQFIFQYYREEENGRGNFPPRFSGLQFPNYSSELNVNALELDDSALYLCASSSWTSGRGETQYFGPGTRLLVL.

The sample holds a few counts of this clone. In nucleotides, the CDR3 is TGTGCCAGCAGCCGCCAAGGGGATCGCGGGAGCCACAATGAGCAGTTCTTC. Protein: CASSRQGDRGSHNEQFF. V gene TRBV7-9 combines with J gene TRBJ2-1; TRBD2 matches 7 bases. This CDR3 comprises 17 residues. Germline values: CDR1 SEHNR, CDR2 FQNEAQ (reference sequence). V shed 5 bases and J 5 bases; nucleotides not matched to a gene: 15.

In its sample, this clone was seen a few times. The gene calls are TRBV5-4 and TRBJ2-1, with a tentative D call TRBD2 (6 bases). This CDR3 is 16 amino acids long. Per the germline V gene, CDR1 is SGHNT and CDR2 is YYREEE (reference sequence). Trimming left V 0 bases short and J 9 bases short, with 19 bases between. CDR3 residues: CASSLAGRGGASEQFF. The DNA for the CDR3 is TGTGCCAGCAGCTTGGCCGGTCGCGGAGGGGCGAGTGAGCAGTTCTTC.

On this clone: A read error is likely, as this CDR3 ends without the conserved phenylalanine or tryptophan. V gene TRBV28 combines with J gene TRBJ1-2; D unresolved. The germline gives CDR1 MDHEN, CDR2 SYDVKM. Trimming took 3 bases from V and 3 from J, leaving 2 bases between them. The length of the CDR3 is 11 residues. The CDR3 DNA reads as TGTGCCAGCAGTTTCGACTATGGCTACACCTCC. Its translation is CASSFDYGYTS.

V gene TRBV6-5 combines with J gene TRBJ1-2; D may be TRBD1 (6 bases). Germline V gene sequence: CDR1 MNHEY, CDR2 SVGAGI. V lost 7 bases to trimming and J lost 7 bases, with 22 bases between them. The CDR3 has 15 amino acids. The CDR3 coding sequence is TGTGCCAGCATCCCAGCAACGGGACATTCTGTTGGCTACACCTTC. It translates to CASIPATGHSVGYTF.

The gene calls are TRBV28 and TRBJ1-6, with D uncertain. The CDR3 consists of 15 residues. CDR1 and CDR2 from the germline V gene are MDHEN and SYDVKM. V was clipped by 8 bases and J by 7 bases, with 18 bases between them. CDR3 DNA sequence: TGTGCCAGCGGGTTCGGCAACCTCGTAAATTCACCCCTCCACTTT. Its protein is CASGFGNLVNSPLHF.

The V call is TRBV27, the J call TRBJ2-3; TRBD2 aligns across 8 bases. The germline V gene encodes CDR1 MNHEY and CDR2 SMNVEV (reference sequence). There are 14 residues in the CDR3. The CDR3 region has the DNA TGTGCAAACATAGAGGTAGCGGGAACAGATACGCAGTATTTT. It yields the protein CANIEVAGTDTQYF.

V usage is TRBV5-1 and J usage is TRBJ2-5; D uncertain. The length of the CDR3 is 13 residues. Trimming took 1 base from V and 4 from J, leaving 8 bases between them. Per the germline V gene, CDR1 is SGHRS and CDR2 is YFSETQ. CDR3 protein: CASSLQLRETQYF. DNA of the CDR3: TGCGCCAGCAGCTTGCAGCTTCGAGAGACCCAGTACTTC.

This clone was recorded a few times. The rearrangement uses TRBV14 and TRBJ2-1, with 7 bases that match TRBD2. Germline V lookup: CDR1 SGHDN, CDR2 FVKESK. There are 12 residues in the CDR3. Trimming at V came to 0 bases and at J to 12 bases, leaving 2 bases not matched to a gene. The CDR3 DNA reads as TGTGCCAGCAGCCAAGATCGACTAGCGCAGTTCTTC. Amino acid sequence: CASSQDRLAQFF.